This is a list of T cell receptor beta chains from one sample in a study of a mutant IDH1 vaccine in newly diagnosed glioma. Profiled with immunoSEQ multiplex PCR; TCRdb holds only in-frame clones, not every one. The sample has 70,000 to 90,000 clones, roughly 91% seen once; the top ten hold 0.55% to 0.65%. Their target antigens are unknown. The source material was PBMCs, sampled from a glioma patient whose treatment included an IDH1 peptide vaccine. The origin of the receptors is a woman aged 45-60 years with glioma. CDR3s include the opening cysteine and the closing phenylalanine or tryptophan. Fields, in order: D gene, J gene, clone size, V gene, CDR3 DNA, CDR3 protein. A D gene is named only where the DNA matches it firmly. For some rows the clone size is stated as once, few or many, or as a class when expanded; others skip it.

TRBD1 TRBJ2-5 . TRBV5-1 TGCGCCAGCAGCTTGGAGGGACAGGCCCAAGAGACCCAGTACTTC CASSLEGQAQETQYF
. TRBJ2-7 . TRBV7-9 TGTGCCAGCAGCCTTAGCGGTTCTAGTTCCTACGAGCAGTACTTC CASSLSGSSSYEQYF
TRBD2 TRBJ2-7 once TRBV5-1 TGCGCCAGCAGGGAGCGGGGCATGGACGAGCAGTACTTC CASRERGMDEQYF
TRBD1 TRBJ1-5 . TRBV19 TGTGCCAGTAGCCGGGACAGGGGCTACTCTGGGAATCAGCCCCAGCATTTT CASSRDRGYSGNQPQHF
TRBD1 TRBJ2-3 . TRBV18 TGTGCCAGCTCACACGGACAGGGTGGGGATACGCAGTATTTT CASSHGQGGDTQYF
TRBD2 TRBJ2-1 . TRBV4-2 TGTGCCAGCAGCCCCCCCCCTCTAGCGGGAGGGCCTAGGGAGCAGTTCTTC CASSPPPLAGGPREQFF
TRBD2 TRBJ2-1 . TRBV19 TGTGCCAGTAGTGTCGCTAGCGGGCCGTACAATGAGCAGTTCTTC CASSVASGPYNEQFF
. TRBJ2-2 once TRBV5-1 TGCGCCAGCACCCTAACCATCTCCGGGAGCGGGACCGGGGAGCTGTTTTTT CASTLTISGSGTGELFF
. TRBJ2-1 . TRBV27 TGTGCCAGCAGTTTTCTTGGGACCCCGGGTAATGAGCAGTTCTTC CASSFLGTPGNEQFF
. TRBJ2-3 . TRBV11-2 TGTGCCAGCAGCATAGTACGAGATACGCAGTATTTT CASSIVRDTQYF
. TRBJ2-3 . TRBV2 TGTGCCAGGGGCACAGATACGCAGTATTTT CARGTDTQYF
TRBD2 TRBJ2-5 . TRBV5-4 TGTGCCAGCAGCTTGGCTAGCGGGAGGGGAGAGACCCAGTACTTC CASSLASGRGETQYF
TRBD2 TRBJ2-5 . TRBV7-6 TGTGCCAGCAGCCAGACTAGCGGGAGAGTCGGCGAGACCCAGTACTTC CASSQTSGRVGETQYF
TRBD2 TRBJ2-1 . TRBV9 TGTGCCAGCAGCGTAGGACTAGCGCCAACCTACAATGAGCAGTTCTTC CASSVGLAPTYNEQFF
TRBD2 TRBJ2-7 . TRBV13 TGTGCCAGCAGCCTAGCGGGAGGGGCCTACGAGCAGTACTTC CASSLAGGAYEQYF
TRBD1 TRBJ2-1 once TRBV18 TGTGCCAGCTCACCTCCGGGACAGGGGTCGCCGTTCTTC CASSPPGQGSPFF
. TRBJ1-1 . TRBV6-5 TGTGCCAGCAGTTGGGAAGGTAACACTGAAGCTTTCTTT CASSWEGNTEAFF
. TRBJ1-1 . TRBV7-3 TGTGCCAGCAGCTTAACGTTGAACACTGAAGCTTTCTTT CASSLTLNTEAFF
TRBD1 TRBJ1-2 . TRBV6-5 TGTGCCAGCAGCCGGGACAGGGGAAACTATGGCTACACCTTC CASSRDRGNYGYTF
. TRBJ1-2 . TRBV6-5 TGTGCCAGCAGTGCTTCGGGCCTGTATGGCTACACCTTC CASSASGLYGYTF
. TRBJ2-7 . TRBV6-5 TGTGCCAGCAGATTAGCGGGACAGACTTCCTACGAGCAGTACTTC CASRLAGQTSYEQYF
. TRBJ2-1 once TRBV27 TGTGCCAGCATAGGGGAGAGGGGCTACAATGAGCAGTTCTTC CASIGERGYNEQFF
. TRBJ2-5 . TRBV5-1 TGCGCCAGCAGCGATTCCCAGGGCGGAGGGGAGACCCAGTACTTC CASSDSQGGGETQYF
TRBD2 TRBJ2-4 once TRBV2 TGTGCCAGCAGGAGGACTAGCGCCAAGTACTTC CASRRTSAKYF
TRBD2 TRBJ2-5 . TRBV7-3 TGTGCCAGCAGCCCAGGACTAGCGGGAGGGACTTTGGAGACCCAGTACTTC CASSPGLAGGTLETQYF
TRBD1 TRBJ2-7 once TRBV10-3 TGTGCCATCAGTGAGTGGGCTGGTCAGGGGGCCTACGAGCAGTACTTC CAISEWAGQGAYEQYF
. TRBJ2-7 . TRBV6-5 TGTGCCAGCAGTTCTGTGGACTACGAGCAGTACTTC CASSSVDYEQYF
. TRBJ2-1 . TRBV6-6 TGTGCCAGCAGTTATGACGGGACTTCCAATGAGCAGTTCTTC CASSYDGTSNEQFF
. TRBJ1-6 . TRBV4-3 TGCGCCAGCAGCCAAGAGAGTCAGCTCTCCTATAATTCACCCCTCCACTTT CASSQESQLSYNSPLHF
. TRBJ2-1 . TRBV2 TGTGCCAGCAGTGATTACAATGAGCAGTTCTTC CASSDYNEQFF
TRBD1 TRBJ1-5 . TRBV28 TGTGCCAGCAGTACAGACAGGGGGCCAAGCAATCAGCCCCAGCATTTT CASSTDRGPSNQPQHF
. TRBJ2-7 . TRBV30 TGTGCCTGGAGTGTAAATTACGAGCAGTACTTC CAWSVNYEQYF
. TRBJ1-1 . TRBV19 TGTGCCAGTAGTATAGGGGCCTGGAGGGGTACGTACACTGAAGCTTTCTTT CASSIGAWRGTYTEAFF
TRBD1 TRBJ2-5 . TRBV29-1 TGCAGCGTTCCCGGGACAGAGTACCAAGAGACCCAGTACTTC CSVPGTEYQETQYF
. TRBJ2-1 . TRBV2 TGTGCCAGCAGTGATAGATTTTACAATGAGCAGTTCTTC CASSDRFYNEQFF
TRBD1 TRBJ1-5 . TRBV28 TGTGCCAGCAGTCCTGACAGGGAAAATCAGCCCCAGCATTTT CASSPDRENQPQHF
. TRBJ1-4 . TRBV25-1 TGTGCCAGCAGGGGTACAGGCCCGGATAATGAAAAACTGTTTTTT CASRGTGPDNEKLFF
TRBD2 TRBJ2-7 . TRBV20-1 TGCAGTGCTGGGGGGGGCTACGAGCAGTACTTC CSAGGGYEQYF
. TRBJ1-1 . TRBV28 TGTGCCAGCAGCTCCCGGGGGACTGAAGCTTTCTTT CASSSRGTEAFF
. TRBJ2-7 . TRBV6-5 TGTGCCAGCAGTTACTCGAGCAGCTACGAGCAGTACTTC CASSYSSSYEQYF
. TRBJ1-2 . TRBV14 TGTGCCAGCAGCCAAGGTGAAGGCTCGGTGTCGTCTAACTATGGCTACACCTTC CASSQGEGSVSSNYGYTF
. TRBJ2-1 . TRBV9 TGTGCCAGCAGCGTAACCCGGGGCAATGAGCAGTTCTTC CASSVTRGNEQFF
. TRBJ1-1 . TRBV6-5 TGTGCCAGCAGCTCGGTGGGTGGCACTGAAGCTTTCTTT CASSSVGGTEAFF
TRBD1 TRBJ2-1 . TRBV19 TGTGCCAGTGCTCGGACAGGATTATGGGGGGAGCAGTTCTTC CASARTGLWGEQFF
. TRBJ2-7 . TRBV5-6 TGTGCCAGCAGGCCCTTCAGCGCCTACGAGCAGTACTTC CASRPFSAYEQYF
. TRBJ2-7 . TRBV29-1 TGCAGCGCCACGAAGGGGACCTACGAGCAGTACTTC CSATKGTYEQYF
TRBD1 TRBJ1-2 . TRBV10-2 TGCGCCAGCAGGACGGGACAGGGTATAGGTGGCTACACCTTC CASRTGQGIGGYTF
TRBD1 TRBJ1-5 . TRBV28 TGTGCCAGCGGGGAGGGGGCGTATCAGCCCCAGCATTTT CASGEGAYQPQHF
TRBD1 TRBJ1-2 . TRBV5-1 TGCGCCAGCAGCTACAGGGGGGCTAACTATGGCTACACCTTC CASSYRGANYGYTF
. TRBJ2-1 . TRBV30 TGTGCCTGTTCTCCACAGGGCGATGAGCAGTTCTTC CACSPQGDEQFF
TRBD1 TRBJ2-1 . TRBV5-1 TGCGCCAGCAGGGGGACAGGTAGCTCCTACAATGAGCAGTTCTTC CASRGTGSSYNEQFF
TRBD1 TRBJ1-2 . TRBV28 TGTGCCAGCAGTTTATCGGGGACAGCCTATGGCTACACCTTC CASSLSGTAYGYTF
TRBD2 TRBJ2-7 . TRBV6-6 TGTGCCAGCAGTCAGCCGGTAGCGGGGACCTACGAGCAGTACTTC CASSQPVAGTYEQYF